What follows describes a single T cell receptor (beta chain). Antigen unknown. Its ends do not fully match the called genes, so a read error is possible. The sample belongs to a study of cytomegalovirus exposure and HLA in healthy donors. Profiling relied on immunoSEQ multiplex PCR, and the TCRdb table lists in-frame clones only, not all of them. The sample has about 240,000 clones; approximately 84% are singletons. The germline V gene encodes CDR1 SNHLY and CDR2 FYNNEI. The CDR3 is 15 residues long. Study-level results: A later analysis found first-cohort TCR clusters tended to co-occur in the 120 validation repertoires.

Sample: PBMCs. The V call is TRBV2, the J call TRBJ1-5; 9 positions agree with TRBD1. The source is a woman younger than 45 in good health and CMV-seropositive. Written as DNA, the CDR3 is TGTGCCAGCAGGGAAGAGGGGACAGGGTCCCAGCCCCAGCATTTT. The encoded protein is CASREEGTGSQPQHF.